Following are 15 T cell receptor beta chains from one sample sequenced in a study of tumor-infiltrating lymphocytes in primary liver carcinoma. Extraction also yielded germline DNA, while blood RNA was obtained from unsorted whole blood. A constant-region primer served to make TCR beta cDNA from about 500 ng total RNA. A slightly modified ARM-PCR protocol with three nested multiplex PCR rounds produced these TCR beta libraries. TRBV1-TRBV30 forward and Cbeta reverse primers drove the first two roughly 9-cycle rounds. TCRdb reprocessed the multiplex PCR reads via MiXCR and lists one record per CDR3 protein. This table has about 320,000 distinct CDR3 sequences, approximately 58% appearing once. Sequenced sample: peripheral blood. Receptor source: a woman younger than 45 with primary liver carcinoma and hepatitis B virus infection.

CDR3 residues: CASSSGGMNSPLHF. CDR3 bases: TGTGCCAGCAGTTCCGGGGGGATGAATTCACCCCTCCACTTT. The chain employs TRBV12-3 or TRBV12-4 and TRBJ1-6, with a weak D call TRBD1 (5 bases). Trimming took 4 bases from V and 7 from J, leaving 11 bases between them. The CDR3 runs 14 residues.

This clonotype has a single count. One junction end disagrees with the germline gene, perhaps due to a read error. This chain uses TRBV11-3 with TRBJ2-3; D is unresolved. This CDR3 has 15 amino acids. The germline CDR1 and CDR2 sequences are SGHNT and YENEEA. The CDR3 region is CVSSPSREMRDTQYF. The CDR3 DNA reads as TGTGTCAGCAGCCCCTCTAGGGAAATGCGTGATACGCAGTATTTT.

This clonotype was detected only a few times. V is TRBV5-6 and J is TRBJ2-7; the D gene is possibly TRBD1 (6 bases). Germline-derived CDR1 and CDR2 are SGHDT and YYEEEE. Deletions cut 0 bases from V and 3 bases from J, with 13 bases between. The CDR3 is 15 amino acids. The CDR3 nucleotides read TGTGCCAGCAGCTTGGTTGGTTACAGGGTCTACGAGCAGTACTTC. Its translation: CASSLVGYRVYEQYF.

The table lists this clonotype with a few counts. This chain joins TRBV5-1 and TRBJ2-1, with D tentatively TRBD1 (6 bases). The CDR3 sequence is 14 residues long. V was pared by 3 bases and J by 8 bases, with 15 bases between. The germline V gene has CDR1 SGHRS and CDR2 YFSETQ. The CDR3 nucleotides are TGCGCCAGCAGCTCCCTGCAGGGGACGGATGAGCAGTTCTTC. Its protein product is CASSSLQGTDEQFF.

Worth noting for this clonotype: A read error may explain this, as a much larger clone is one base away. This chain links TRBV5-6 with TRBJ2-5; possibly TRBD2 for D (5 bases). Trimming stripped 0 bases from V and 5 bases from J, with 20 bases between. From germline, CDR1 is SGHDT and CDR2 YYEEEE. The CDR3 sequence is 17 residues long. The CDR3 coding sequence is TGTGCCAGCAGCTTGGGCAGCGAGAGGGCCTTTTTTGAGACCCAGTACTTC. Encoded protein: CASSLGSERAFFETQYF.

With regard to this clonotype: This sequence may be a read error, since a much larger clone differs from it by one base. The chain has TRBV12-3 or TRBV12-4 and TRBJ1-2, with D tentatively TRBD1 (5 bases). This CDR3 contains 16 residues. The CDR3: CAISLPGGRRNYGYTF. CDR3 nucleotide sequence: TGTGCCATCAGTTTACCGGGGGGACGGAGAAACTATGGCTACACCTTC.

With regard to this clonotype: One junction end does not reproduce the germline sequence, and a read error may be involved. The chain carries TRBV12-3 or TRBV12-4 and TRBJ2-7; tentatively, D is TRBD1 or TRBD2 (5 bases each). This CDR3 is 14 amino acids long. The CDR3 sequence is CASSRTSGTYGQYF. The CDR3 bases are TGTGCCAGCAGCCGAACTAGTGGGACCTACGGGCAGTACTTC.

In the case of this clonotype: A much larger clone lies one base from this, so it may be a read error. This CDR3 reads CVSSKGQGVNYGYTF. The CDR3 region has the DNA TGTGTCAGCAGTAAAGGACAGGGGGTTAACTATGGCTACACCTTC. The rearrangement joins TRBV12-3 or TRBV12-4 to TRBJ1-2, with 10 bases lining up with TRBD1. The CDR3 covers 15 residues.

In regard to this clonotype: It may be a read error: a sequence one base away is much more abundant. The chain employs TRBV12-3 or TRBV12-4 and TRBJ2-1; 10 bases fit TRBD2. The CDR3 length is 16 residues. CDR3 bases: TGTGCCAGCAGCCAAAGACTAGCGGGTTCCTACAATGGGCAGTTCTTC. Amino acids: CASSQRLAGSYNGQFF.

With regard to this clonotype: Germline and junction disagree at one end, which may indicate a read error. V gene TRBV4-2 combines with J gene TRBJ2-1; the D gene is possibly TRBD1 (6 bases). The CDR3 totals 15 residues. Germline V gene data show CDR1 as LGHNA and CDR2 as YNFKEQ. For the CDR3, the DNA is TGTGCCAGCAGCCAAGAGGCGGACAGATACAAAGAGCAGTTCTTC. Its translation is CASSQEADRYKEQFF.

About this clonotype itself: A much larger clone differs from this one at a single base, so this may be a read error. CDR3 residues: CAISQGSSVSYEQYF. Written as DNA, the CDR3 is TGTGCCATCAGCCAAGGATCTAGCGTCTCCTACGAGCAGTACTTC. The chain joins TRBV4-2 to TRBJ2-7, with a weak D call TRBD2 (6 bases). This CDR3 region has 15 residues. The germline V gene encodes CDR1 LGHNA and CDR2 YNFKEQ.

Concerning this clonotype: A much larger clone differs by one base, so this may be a read error. The CDR3 DNA follows: TGCAGCGTTGTGAGCTGGGACTACCTCAATGAGCAGTTCTTC. Translated: CSVVSWDYLNEQFF. This chain connects TRBV29-1 to TRBJ2-1; 7 nucleotides align to TRBD2. Trimming cost V 4 bases and J 6 bases; bases outside gene matches: 9. Germline V lookup: CDR1 SQVTM, CDR2 ANQGSEA. This CDR3 has 14 residues.

CDR3 nucleotides: TGTGCCAGCAGCCAAGATTGGGTAGCGGAGTACAATGAGCAGTTCTTC. It is translated as CASSQDWVAEYNEQFF. The gene calls are TRBV4-2 and TRBJ2-1, with D tentatively TRBD2 (6 bases). CDR1 is LGHNA and CDR2 is YNFKEQ in the germline V gene. This CDR3 spans 16 amino acids. The germline V and J ends were trimmed by 0 bases and 4 bases, with 13 bases remaining between them.

This clonotype was recorded many times. This sequence joins TRBV30 and TRBJ2-1, with D hard to call. The CDR3 length is 11 residues. Trimming shortened V by 1 base and J by 6 bases, and 4 bases separated the two germline ends. CDR1 and CDR2 (germline): GTSNPN, SVGIG (reference sequence). Here the CDR3 DNA reads TGTGCCTGGAGTGCTTCCAATGAGCAGTTCTTC. Residues: CAWSASNEQFF.

This clonotype was seen a few times. V usage is TRBV24-1 and J usage is TRBJ2-1; a weak D match, TRBD1 (6 bases). Trimming pared 0 bases from V and 10 bases from J, leaving 24 bases between. This CDR3 comprises 18 residues. Per the germline V gene, CDR1 is KGHDR and CDR2 is SFDVKD. CDR3 nucleotides: TGTGCCACCAGTGATTTGTCAGGGAAAGGGACAATGAGCTCAGAGCAGTTCTTC. Amino acids: CATSDLSGKGTMSSEQFF.